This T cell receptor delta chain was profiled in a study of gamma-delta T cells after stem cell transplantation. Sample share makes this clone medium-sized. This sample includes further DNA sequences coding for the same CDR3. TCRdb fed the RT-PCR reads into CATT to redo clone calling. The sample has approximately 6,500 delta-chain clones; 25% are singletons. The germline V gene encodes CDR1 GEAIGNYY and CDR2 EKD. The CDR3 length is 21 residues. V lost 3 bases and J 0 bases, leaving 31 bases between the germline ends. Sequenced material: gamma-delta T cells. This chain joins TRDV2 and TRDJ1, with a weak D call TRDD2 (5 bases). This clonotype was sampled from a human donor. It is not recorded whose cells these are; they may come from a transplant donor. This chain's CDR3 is CACDANFPTATNLLNTDKLIF. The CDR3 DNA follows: TGTGCCTGTGACGCTAACTTCCCAACTGCGACCAACCTCCTCAACACCGATAAACTCATCTTT.